These 17 T cell receptor beta chains share one sample of origin, sequenced in a study of graft-versus-host responses after intestinal transplantation. The protocol was immunoSEQ multiplex PCR, while the TCRdb copy is restricted to in-frame clones and leaves out a portion. The sample comprises around 130,000 clones, around 94% of which are singletons, and approximately 0.17% rests with the top ten. Their antigens remain unidentified. The specimen was unstimulated CD4+ T cells sorted from spleen or lymph node cells, collected before intestinal transplant. These TCRs come from a human donor who received an intestinal transplant.

Concerning this clone itself: Other DNA sequences in the sample encode the same CDR3. J is TRBJ1-4 and V is TRBV5-6, with 8 bases matching TRBD1. After removal of 1 base from V and 8 bases from J, the junction contained 7 bases not matched to a gene. Germline lookup yields CDR1 SGHDT and CDR2 YYEEEE. This CDR3 has 15 residues. Here the CDR3 DNA reads TGTGCCAGCAGCTTGCTTACAGGGGGTGGGGAAAAACTGTTTTTT. Translation gives CASSLLTGGGEKLFF.

DNA for the CDR3: TGTGCCAGCAGACCTGGGGGCGACAATTCACCCCTCCACTTT. Protein: CASRPGGDNSPLHF. This chain joins TRBV11-3 and TRBJ1-6, with D possibly TRBD1 on 6 matching bases. Germline V gives CDR1 SGHNT, CDR2 YENEEA. Trimming removed 6 bases at V and 7 bases at J, with 13 bases between. There are 14 residues in the CDR3.

The chain couples TRBV5-4 to TRBJ1-1; 8 positions agree with TRBD1. J lost 6 bases, V lost 4 bases, and 11 bases had no gene match. CDR1 SGHNT and CDR2 YYREEE come from the germline V gene (reference sequence). The CDR3 length is 15 residues. CDR3 in amino acids: CASSGGQGGIAEAFF. CDR3 nucleotide sequence: TGTGCCAGCAGCGGCGGACAGGGAGGAATTGCTGAAGCTTTCTTT.

The V call is TRBV7-7, the J call TRBJ2-5; D gene unclear. With 1 base removed from V and 7 bases from J, the gap between germline ends came to 10 bases. Germline lookup yields CDR1 SSHAT and CDR2 FNYEAQ (reference sequence). The CDR3 has 13 residues. The CDR3 sequence: CASSLELGRTQYF. CDR3 DNA sequence: TGTGCCAGCAGCTTAGAGCTAGGTAGGACCCAGTACTTC.

The rearrangement uses TRBV6-1 and TRBJ1-1, with D perhaps TRBD1 (5 bases). Trimming took off 8 bases at V and 4 bases at J, with 11 bases between the two ends. Looked up from germline, CDR1 is MNHNS and CDR2 is SASEGT. This CDR3 has 12 amino acids. The CDR3 loop reads CASRGPGTEAFF. CDR3 sequence (DNA): TGTGCCAGCCGGGGCCCCGGCACTGAAGCTTTCTTT.

The chain has TRBV7-2 and TRBJ1-1; 7 bases line up with TRBD1. The CDR3 spans 16 residues. Germline CDR1 is SGHTA and CDR2 is FQGNSA. Germline trimming cut 1 base from V and 4 bases from J; bases unmatched to any gene: 9. The CDR3 here is CASSLGGTAPFTEAFF. The CDR3 region has the DNA TGTGCCAGCAGCTTAGGGGGGACAGCGCCGTTCACTGAAGCTTTCTTT.

The chain carries TRBV5-1 and TRBJ2-5, with 12 bases matching TRBD2. CDR3 length equals 19 residues. The germline V gene encodes CDR1 SGHRS and CDR2 YFSETQ. V lost 1 base and J lost 1; bases outside the gene matches: 11. The CDR3 DNA reads TGCGCCAGCAGCTTGTCGGCGGCTAGCGGGGGGGGATCCCAAGAGACCCAGTACTTC. Protein product: CASSLSAASGGGSQETQYF. Using reference TRBV5-1 and TRBJ2-5 for the parts outside the CDR3, the full variable domain is KAGVTQTPRYLIKTRGQQVTLSCSPISGHRSVSWYQQTPGQGLQFLFEYFSETQRNKGNFPGRFSGRQFSNSRSEMNVSTLELGDSALYLCASSLSAASGGGSQETQYFGPGTRLLVL.

The rearrangement links TRBV18 to TRBJ1-5; possible D gene TRBD1, 5 bases. The ends were cut back, 2 bases at V and 2 bases at J, with 16 bases in the middle. The CDR3 is 17 residues long. CDR1 and CDR2 from the germline V gene are KGHSH and LQKENI. The CDR3 loop reads CASSPGQGGFGNQPQHF. In DNA, the CDR3 is TGTGCCAGCTCACCAGGGCAGGGAGGATTTGGCAATCAGCCCCAGCATTTT. Using reference TRBV18 and TRBJ1-5 for the parts outside the CDR3, the full variable domain is NAGVMQNPRHLVRRRGQEARLRCSPMKGHSHVYWYRQLPEEGLKFMVYLQKENIIDESGMPKERFSAEFPKEGPSILRIQQVVRGDSAAYFCASSPGQGGFGNQPQHFGDGTRLSIL.

This chain connects TRBV5-1 to TRBJ1-2; a weak D match, TRBD1 (6 bases). Looked up from germline, CDR1 is SGHRS and CDR2 is YFSETQ. This CDR3 spans 16 amino acids. V was cut by 3 bases and J by 3 bases, with 18 bases left in between. Here the CDR3 DNA reads TGCGCCAGCAGCTACATCGGGACACCCGACTACTATGGCTACACCTTC. Protein product: CASSYIGTPDYYGYTF.

V usage is TRBV18 and J usage is TRBJ1-2; D remains unclear. The V end was cut by 0 bases, the J end by 10 bases, with 15 bases between. Looked up from germline, CDR1 is KGHSH and CDR2 is LQKENI. CDR3 length: 14 residues. The CDR3 is CASSPPSAGWDYTF. In DNA form, the CDR3 reads TGTGCCAGCTCACCACCTTCGGCGGGGTGGGACTACACCTTC.

V is TRBV5-6 and J is TRBJ1-5, with 9 bases aligning to TRBD1. V dropped 0 bases and J dropped 0; count of bases not matched to a gene: 10. Per germline, CDR1 SGHDT and CDR2 YYEEEE. The CDR3 contains 19 residues. Here the CDR3 reads CASSLARDREYDSNQPQHF. In DNA, the CDR3 is TGTGCCAGCAGCTTGGCCAGGGACAGGGAGTATGATAGCAATCAGCCCCAGCATTTT.

The chain links TRBV7-9 to TRBJ1-1; D is uncertain. This CDR3 has 10 residues. V was clipped by 11 bases and J by 4 bases, with 8 bases between them. Germline CDR1 reads SEHNR; CDR2 reads FQNEAQ (reference sequence). The chain's CDR3 is CAPGGTEAFF. The CDR3, as DNA: TGTGCCCCGGGTGGCACTGAAGCTTTCTTT.

As DNA, the CDR3 is TGCGCCAGCAGCTTGGATCTTAATTCAGGGGGAGGCTACACCTTC. Protein: CASSLDLNSGGGYTF. The rearrangement links TRBV5-1 to TRBJ1-2, with 7 bases aligning to TRBD1. The CDR3 loop spans 15 amino acids. V trimming: 0 bases; J trimming: 8 bases; junction bases outside the gene matches: 10. The germline gives CDR1 SGHRS, CDR2 YFSETQ.

The rearrangement uses TRBV7-3 and TRBJ1-5; perhaps TRBD1 as D (5 bases). The germline gives CDR1 SGHTA, CDR2 FQGTGA. V was clipped by 2 bases and J by 7 bases, with 9 bases between them. This CDR3 has 13 residues. In DNA, the CDR3 is TGTGCCAGCAGCTTATGGAAGGGGCAGCCCCAGCATTTT. It translates to CASSLWKGQPQHF.

Comments on this clone: At one of its ends the junction is not consistent with the germline gene, which may arise from a read error. The V call is TRBV11-2, the J call TRBJ1-2; 7 nucleotides line up with TRBD1. Germline values: CDR1 SGHAT, CDR2 FQNNGV. The CDR3 sequence is 17 residues long. CDR3 protein: CASSPTLGEGAQLRGDF. The DNA of the CDR3 is TGTGCCAGCAGCCCCACCCTAGGGGAGGGGGCGCAGCTGAGGGGGGACTTC.

This clone was counted a single time. The CDR3 reads CASSLSGYGYTF. The CDR3 region has the DNA TGTGCCAGCAGTTTATCGGGATATGGCTACACCTTC. The chain couples TRBV27 to TRBJ1-2; the D is unclear. Trimming pared 0 bases from V and 5 bases from J, leaving 4 bases between. The germline V gene encodes CDR1 MNHEY and CDR2 SMNVEV (reference sequence). The CDR3 is 12 residues long.

This chain connects TRBV2 to TRBJ1-4; TRBD1 aligns across 8 bases. The V gene end was trimmed by 8 bases and the J gene end by 7 bases; junction bases not matched to a gene: 6. The CDR3 loop spans 13 amino acids. The V gene's germline CDR1 is SNHLY and CDR2 FYNNEI. In DNA, the CDR3 is TGTGCCAGCGGAAGGACAGGGATTGAAAAACTGTTTTTT. Its protein product is CASGRTGIEKLFF.